These T cell receptor beta chains were read from a single sample in a study of T-cell reconstitution after alpha-beta-depleted transplantation in children. One entry per CDR3 protein, called by TCRdb with MiXCR from the PCR reads. This sample has 450,000 to 600,000 distinct CDR3 sequences; 18% occur once, and the top ten carry 2.5% to 4%. This sample comprised PBMCs from the stem cell graft donor, obtained from the stem cell graft. These receptors came from a human donor who donated a stem cell graft to a child with acute lymphoblastic leukemia. CDR3s include the opening cysteine and the closing phenylalanine or tryptophan. A D gene is named only where the DNA matches it firmly. Some rows have no size entry. The others give once, few or many, or a class for an expanded clone.

CDR3 protein | CDR3 DNA | D gene | J gene | clone size | V gene
CASSGPIGGPQYF | TGTGCCAGCAGTGGACCGATCGGGGGGCCGCAGTACTTC | . | TRBJ2-7 | few | TRBV12-3/TRBV12-4
CASSYGGEQYF | TGTGCCAGCAGTTATGGAGGGGAGCAGTACTTC | . | TRBJ2-7 | . | TRBV6-2/TRBV6-3
CASSLLGQNYEQYF | TGTGCCAGCAGTTTATTGGGGCAGAACTACGAGCAGTACTTC | . | TRBJ2-7 | few | TRBV27
CASSDPGTGVGEAFF | TGTGCCAGTAGTGACCCCGGGACAGGGGTGGGAGAAGCTTTCTTT | TRBD1 | TRBJ1-1 | few | TRBV19
CASRSGIGEAFF | TGTGCCAGCAGATCAGGTATAGGTGAAGCTTTCTTT | . | TRBJ1-1 | . | TRBV6-5
CSARGLGARADTQYF | TGCAGTGCTAGAGGGCTTGGGGCAAGGGCAGATACGCAGTATTTT | . | TRBJ2-3 | few | TRBV20-1
CASSLGLDEQFF | TGTGCCAGCAGCTTAGGTCTCGATGAGCAGTTCTTC | . | TRBJ2-1 | many | TRBV7-3
CASSLALAGPTVGTDTQYF | TGTGCCAGCAGCTTGGCCTTAGCGGGACCTACAGTCGGAACAGATACGCAGTATTTT | TRBD2 | TRBJ2-3 | . | TRBV5-4
CSAAAAEFYEQYF | TGCAGTGCCGCGGCAGCGGAGTTCTACGAGCAGTACTTC | . | TRBJ2-7 | . | TRBV20-1
CASSLEAKGNTEAFF | TGCGCCAGCAGCTTGGAGGCTAAAGGGAACACTGAAGCTTTCTTT | . | TRBJ1-1 | many | TRBV5-1
CASSFRDYEQYF | TGTGCCAGCAGTTTCCGGGACTACGAGCAGTACTTC | . | TRBJ2-7 | many | TRBV7-9
CASSPRQGTNEQFF | TGTGCCAGCAGCCCGAGACAGGGTACAAATGAGCAGTTCTTC | TRBD1 | TRBJ2-1 | . | TRBV7-3
CASSLAGGYYGYTF | TGCGCCAGCAGCCTGGCGGGGGGATACTATGGCTACACCTTC | . | TRBJ1-2 | few | TRBV5-1
CASSLPLLPLQYF | TGTGCCAGCAGCTTACCCTTATTACCCCTCCAGTACTTC | . | TRBJ2-5 | . | TRBV7-9
CSAGMNTEAFF | TGCAGTGCCGGTATGAACACTGAAGCTTTCTTT | . | TRBJ1-1 | few | TRBV20-1
CASSAWTSGRYNEQFF | TGTGCCAGCAGCGCCTGGACTAGCGGGAGATACAATGAGCAGTTCTTC | TRBD2 | TRBJ2-1 | . | TRBV9
CASSFKDYNEQFF | TGTGCCAGCAGTTTTAAAGATTACAATGAGCAGTTCTTC | . | TRBJ2-1 | . | TRBV28
CARLPLSYNEQFF | TGTGCCAGACTCCCCCTCTCCTACAATGAGCAGTTCTTC | . | TRBJ2-1 | . | TRBV2
CASSFSGVNTGELFF | TGTGCCAGCAGCTTTAGCGGGGTCAACACCGGGGAGCTGTTTTTT | TRBD2 | TRBJ2-2 | . | TRBV7-9
CASSPARQEDEQYF | TGCGCCAGCAGCCCCGCTAGACAGGAAGACGAGCAGTACTTC | . | TRBJ2-7 | . | TRBV5-1
CSAGGVDTQYF | TGCAGCGCAGGAGGGGTGGATACGCAGTATTTT | . | TRBJ2-3 | few | TRBV29-1
CASSEIGTGVQETQYF | TGTGCCAGCAGTGAAATAGGGACAGGGGTCCAGGAGACCCAGTACTTC | TRBD1 | TRBJ2-5 | . | TRBV6-1
CASSSLGSGPQYF | TGCGCCAGCAGCTCGTTAGGATCGGGCCCCCAGTACTTC | . | TRBJ2-5 | . | TRBV5-1
CSGIDTLQNIQYF | TGCAGCGGGATCGACACCCTGCAAAACATTCAGTACTTC | . | TRBJ2-4 | . | TRBV29-1
CSARDASGTSGTNGEQFF | TGCAGTGCTAGAGATGCCTCAGGGACTAGCGGGACGAACGGGGAGCAGTTCTTC | TRBD2 | TRBJ2-1 | . | TRBV20-1
CASSSRGQGAGEQYF | TGTGCCAGCAGCTCCCGGGGACAGGGGGCCGGGGAGCAGTACTTC | TRBD1 | TRBJ2-7 | few | TRBV7-9
CASSLGKAHYGYTF | TGTGCCAGCAGTTTAGGGAAAGCCCACTATGGCTACACCTTC | . | TRBJ1-2 | few | TRBV7-9
CASSFSGAVYPDTQYF | TGTGCCAGCAGTTTTAGCGGGGCAGTTTACCCAGATACGCAGTATTTT | TRBD2 | TRBJ2-3 | . | TRBV28
CASSFQGTHNEQFF | TGCGCCAGCAGCTTCCAGGGGACACACAATGAGCAGTTCTTC | . | TRBJ2-1 | . | TRBV5-1
CATSDSAGGTYNEQFF | TGTGCCACCAGTGATTCCGCGGGGGGAACCTACAATGAGCAGTTCTTC | TRBD2 | TRBJ2-1 | . | TRBV24-1
CASSRSTGGSSYEQYF | TGCGCCAGCAGCAGATCAACAGGGGGCAGCTCCTACGAGCAGTACTTC | TRBD1 | TRBJ2-7 | few | TRBV5-1
CVSSVKVGVLTGELFF | TGTGTCAGCAGCGTAAAGGTGGGAGTTTTGACCGGGGAGCTGTTTTTT | . | TRBJ2-2 | . | TRBV9
CASSLYSGTGAGEQYF | TGCGCCAGCAGCTTATATAGTGGGACCGGCGCGGGCGAGCAGTACTTC | . | TRBJ2-7 | . | TRBV5-1
CSVEDLGEQGAELFF | TGCAGCGTTGAAGATCTTGGTGAACAGGGGGCAGAACTGTTTTTT | TRBD1 | TRBJ1-4 | . | TRBV29-1
CASGNSEAFF | TGTGCCAGCGGGAATTCTGAAGCTTTCTTT | . | TRBJ1-1 | . | TRBV19
CASRSTAGETQYF | TGTGCCAGCAGGAGCACGGCGGGGGAGACCCAGTACTTC | . | TRBJ2-5 | few | TRBV7-9
CASSRGTGQGARGYTF | TGTGCCAGCAGCCGAGGAACGGGACAGGGGGCGCGAGGCTACACCTTC | TRBD1 | TRBJ1-2 | . | TRBV11-2
CASSERQFSNQPQHF | TGTGCCAGCAGTGAAAGGCAGTTTAGCAATCAGCCCCAGCATTTT | . | TRBJ1-5 | few | TRBV2
CAWGGAGETQYF | TGTGCCTGGGGAGGCGCGGGAGAGACCCAGTACTTC | . | TRBJ2-5 | . | TRBV30
CASSPGLSIGAYNEQFF | TGTGCCAGCAGCCCAGGACTATCAATCGGGGCCTACAATGAGCAGTTCTTC | . | TRBJ2-1 | . | TRBV7-8
CASSLRQGATDTQYF | TGCGCCAGCAGCTTGAGGCAGGGGGCTACCGATACGCAGTATTTT | TRBD1 | TRBJ2-3 | . | TRBV5-1
CASSPRDTYDEQYF | TGTGCCAGCAGCCCACGGGACACTTACGACGAGCAGTACTTC | . | TRBJ2-7 | . | TRBV7-6